This TCR beta chain stems from a study of blood T cell repertoires in COVID-19. Turning to the study itself: COVID-19 samples, acute and convalescent, were from the United States, Italy and Spain.

This CDR3 region has 12 residues. CDR1 is SQVTM, CDR2 ANQGSEA, per germline. V gave up 7 bases and J gave up 4 bases, with 11 bases separating them. Method: immunoSEQ multiplex PCR; TCRdb's copy keeps in-frame clones and lacks some. Of around 81,000 clones listed, around 88% are singletons. Only one count was recorded for this clone. The sequence came from a woman over 75 with acute or convalescent COVID-19. What was sequenced was peripheral blood. The genes are TRBV29-1 and TRBJ1-3; no definite D call. CDR3 DNA: TGCAGCGCCGGCCGGTCAGGAAACACCATATATTTT. Amino acids: CSAGRSGNTIYF.